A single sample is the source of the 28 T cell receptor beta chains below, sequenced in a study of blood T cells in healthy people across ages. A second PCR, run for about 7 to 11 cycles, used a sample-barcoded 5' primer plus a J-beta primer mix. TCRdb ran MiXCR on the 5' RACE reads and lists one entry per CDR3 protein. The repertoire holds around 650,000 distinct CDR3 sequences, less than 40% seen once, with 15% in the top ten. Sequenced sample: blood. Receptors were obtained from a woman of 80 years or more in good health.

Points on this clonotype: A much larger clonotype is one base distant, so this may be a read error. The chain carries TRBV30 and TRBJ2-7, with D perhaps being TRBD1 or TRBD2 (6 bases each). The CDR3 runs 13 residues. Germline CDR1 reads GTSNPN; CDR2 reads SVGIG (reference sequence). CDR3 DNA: TGTGCCGGGAGTGTGGAGGGGGCCTACGAGCAGTACTTC. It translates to CAGSVEGAYEQYF.

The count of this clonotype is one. The CDR3 DNA sequence: TGCAGTGCTACGGACAGGGCGAACTATGGCTACACCTTC. Its translation: CSATDRANYGYTF. The chain joins TRBV20-1 to TRBJ1-2; TRBD1 aligns across 8 bases. The CDR3 sequence is 13 residues long. Germline V gene data show CDR1 as DFQATT and CDR2 as SNEGSKA (reference sequence). With 4 bases clipped from V and 2 bases from J, the junction kept 3 bases outside the gene matches.

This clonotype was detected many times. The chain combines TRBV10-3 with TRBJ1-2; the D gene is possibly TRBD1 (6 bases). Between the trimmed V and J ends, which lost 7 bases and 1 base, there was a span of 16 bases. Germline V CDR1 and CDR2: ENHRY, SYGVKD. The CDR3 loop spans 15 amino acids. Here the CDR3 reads CAITPTGALNYGYTF. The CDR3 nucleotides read TGTGCCATCACCCCGACAGGCGCCCTTAACTATGGCTACACCTTC.

CDR3 protein: CASSLAGGRESEAFF. DNA of the CDR3: TGTGCCAGCAGCCTAGCAGGGGGCCGGGAAAGTGAAGCTTTCTTT. The chain links TRBV11-2 to TRBJ1-1, with 8 positions matching TRBD1. In germline, CDR1 is SGHAT, CDR2 FQNNGV. The J segment lost 7 bases and the V segment lost 5 bases, leaving 12 bases of the junction unmatched. The CDR3 is 15 residues long.

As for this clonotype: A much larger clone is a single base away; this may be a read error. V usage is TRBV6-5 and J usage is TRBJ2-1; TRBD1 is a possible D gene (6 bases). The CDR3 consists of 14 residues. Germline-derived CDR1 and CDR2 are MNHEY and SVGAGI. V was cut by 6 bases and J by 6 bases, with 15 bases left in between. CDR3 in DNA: TGTGCCAGCAGAGACCCGGGACACTGCAATGAGCAGTTCTTC. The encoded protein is CASRDPGHCNEQFF.

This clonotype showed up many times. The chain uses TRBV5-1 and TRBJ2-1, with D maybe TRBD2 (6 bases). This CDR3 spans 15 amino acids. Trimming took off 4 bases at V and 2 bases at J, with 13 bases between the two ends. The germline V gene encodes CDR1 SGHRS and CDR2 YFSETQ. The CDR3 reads CASSLEGLTYNEQFF. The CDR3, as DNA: TGCGCCAGCAGCCTGGAGGGGTTGACCTACAATGAGCAGTTCTTC.

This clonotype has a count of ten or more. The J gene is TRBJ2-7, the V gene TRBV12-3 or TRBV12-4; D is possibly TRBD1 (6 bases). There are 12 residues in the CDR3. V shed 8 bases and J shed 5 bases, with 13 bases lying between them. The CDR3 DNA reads TGTGCCAGCGGGGACACATTCAACGAGCAGTACTTC. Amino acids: CASGDTFNEQYF.

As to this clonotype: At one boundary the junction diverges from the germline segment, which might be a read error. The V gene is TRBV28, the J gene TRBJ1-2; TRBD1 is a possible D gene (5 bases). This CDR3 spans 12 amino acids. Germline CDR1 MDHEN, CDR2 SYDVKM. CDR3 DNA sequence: TGTGCCTGCAGGAGTCAGGGCGGTGGCTACACCTTC. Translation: CACRSQGGGYTF.

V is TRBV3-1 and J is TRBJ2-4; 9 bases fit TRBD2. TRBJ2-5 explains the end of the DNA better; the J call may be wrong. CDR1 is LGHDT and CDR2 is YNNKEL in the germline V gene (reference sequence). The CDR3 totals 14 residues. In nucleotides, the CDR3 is TGTGCCAGCAGCCAACTAGGACTAGCGAAGACCCAGTACTTC. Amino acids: CASSQLGLAKTQYF.

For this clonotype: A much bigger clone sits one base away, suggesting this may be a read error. Here the CDR3 reads CASGRGLGNYGYTF. The CDR3 DNA reads as TGTGCCAGCGGGAGGGGATTGGGGAACTATGGCTACACCTTC. The genes are TRBV2 and TRBJ1-2, with D possibly TRBD1 on 5 matching bases. V was pared by 8 bases and J by 2 bases, with 15 bases between. Germline values: CDR1 SNHLY, CDR2 FYNNEI. The CDR3 covers 14 residues.

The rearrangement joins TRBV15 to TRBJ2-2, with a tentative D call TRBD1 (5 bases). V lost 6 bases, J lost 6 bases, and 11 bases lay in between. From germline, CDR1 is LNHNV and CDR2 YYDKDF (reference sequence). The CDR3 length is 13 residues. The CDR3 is CATSFSRAGELFF. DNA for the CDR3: TGTGCCACCAGTTTTTCCAGGGCCGGGGAGCTGTTTTTT.

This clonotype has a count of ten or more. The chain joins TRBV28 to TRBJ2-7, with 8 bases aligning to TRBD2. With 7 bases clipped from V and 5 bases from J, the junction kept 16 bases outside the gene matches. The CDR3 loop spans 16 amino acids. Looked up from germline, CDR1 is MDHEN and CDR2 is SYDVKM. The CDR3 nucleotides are TGTGCCAGCACGCCCGCGGGAGGACGGGGTTACCACGAGCAGTACTTC. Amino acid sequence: CASTPAGGRGYHEQYF.

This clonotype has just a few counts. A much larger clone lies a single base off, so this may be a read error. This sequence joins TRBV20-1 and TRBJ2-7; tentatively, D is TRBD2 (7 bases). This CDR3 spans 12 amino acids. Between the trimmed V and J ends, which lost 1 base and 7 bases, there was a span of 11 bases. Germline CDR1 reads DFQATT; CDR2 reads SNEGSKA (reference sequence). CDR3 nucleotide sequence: TGCAGTGCTAGAGGGGGGGGCTATGAGCAGTACTTC. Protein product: CSARGGGYEQYF.

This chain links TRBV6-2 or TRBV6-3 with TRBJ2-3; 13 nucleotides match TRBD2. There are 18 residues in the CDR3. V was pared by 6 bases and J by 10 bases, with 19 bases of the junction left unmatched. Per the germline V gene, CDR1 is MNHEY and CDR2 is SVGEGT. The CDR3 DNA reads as TGTGCCAGCAGCCCGGGACTAGCGGGGCCTACTAGCACGGATGCGCAGTATTTT. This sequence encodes CASSPGLAGPTSTDAQYF.

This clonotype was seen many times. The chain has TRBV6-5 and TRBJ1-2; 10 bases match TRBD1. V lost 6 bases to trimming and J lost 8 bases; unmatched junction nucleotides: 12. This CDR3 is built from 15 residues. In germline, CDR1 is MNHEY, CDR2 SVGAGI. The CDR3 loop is CASRESGDRGQGYTF. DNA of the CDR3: TGTGCCAGCAGGGAAAGCGGGGACAGGGGACAGGGCTACACCTTC.

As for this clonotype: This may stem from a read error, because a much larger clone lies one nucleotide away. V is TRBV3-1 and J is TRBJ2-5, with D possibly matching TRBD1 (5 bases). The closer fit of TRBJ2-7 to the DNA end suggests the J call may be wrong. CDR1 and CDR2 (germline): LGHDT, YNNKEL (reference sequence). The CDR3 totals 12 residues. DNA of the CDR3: TGTGCCAGCAGCCTGCCCCAGGGCGAGCAGTACTTC. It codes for CASSLPQGEQYF.

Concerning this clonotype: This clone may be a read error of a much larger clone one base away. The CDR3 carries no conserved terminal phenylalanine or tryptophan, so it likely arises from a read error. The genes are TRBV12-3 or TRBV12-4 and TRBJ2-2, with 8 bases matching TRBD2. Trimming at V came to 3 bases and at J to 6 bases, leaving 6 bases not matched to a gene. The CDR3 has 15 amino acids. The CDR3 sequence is CASSFLSGGPGELFC. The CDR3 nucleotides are TGTGCCAGCAGTTTTCTATCGGGGGGGCCCGGGGAGCTGTTTTGT.

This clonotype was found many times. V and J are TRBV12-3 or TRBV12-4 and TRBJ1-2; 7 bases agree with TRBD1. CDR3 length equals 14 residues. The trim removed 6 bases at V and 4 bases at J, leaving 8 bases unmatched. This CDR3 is CASSPLGQLYGYTF. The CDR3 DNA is TGTGCCAGCAGCCCCTTGGGACAGCTCTATGGCTACACCTTC.

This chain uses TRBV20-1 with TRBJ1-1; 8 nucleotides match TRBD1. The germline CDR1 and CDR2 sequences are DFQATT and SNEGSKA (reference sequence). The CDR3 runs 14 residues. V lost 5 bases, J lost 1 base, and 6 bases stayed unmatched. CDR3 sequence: CSAPQGGKNTEAFF. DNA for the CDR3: TGCAGTGCTCCACAGGGGGGAAAGAACACTGAAGCTTTCTTT.

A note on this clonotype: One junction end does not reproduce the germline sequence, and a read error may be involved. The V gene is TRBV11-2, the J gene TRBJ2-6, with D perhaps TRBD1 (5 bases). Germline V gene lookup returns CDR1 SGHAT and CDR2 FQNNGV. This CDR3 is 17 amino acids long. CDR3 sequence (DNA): TGTGCCAGCAGCTTAGCAGGACGGAGTTCTGGGGCCAACGTCCGGACTTTC. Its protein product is CASSLAGRSSGANVRTF.

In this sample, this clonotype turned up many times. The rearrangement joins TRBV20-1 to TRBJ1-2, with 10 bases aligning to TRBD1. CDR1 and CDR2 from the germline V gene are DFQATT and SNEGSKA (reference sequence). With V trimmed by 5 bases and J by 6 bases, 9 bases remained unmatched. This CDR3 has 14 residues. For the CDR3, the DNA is TGCAGTGCTTTAGTCCGGGACAGGGGCCATGGCTACACCTTC. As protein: CSALVRDRGHGYTF.

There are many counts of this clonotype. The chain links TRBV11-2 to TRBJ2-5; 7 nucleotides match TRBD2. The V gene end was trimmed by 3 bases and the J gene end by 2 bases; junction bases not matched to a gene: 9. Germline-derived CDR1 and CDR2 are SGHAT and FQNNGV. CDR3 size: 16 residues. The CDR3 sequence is CASSLGTGGPQETQYF. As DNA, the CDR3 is TGTGCCAGCAGCTTGGGGACGGGGGGACCTCAAGAGACCCAGTACTTC. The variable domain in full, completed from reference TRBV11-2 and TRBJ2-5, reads EAGVAQSPRYKIIEKRQSVAFWCNPISGHATLYWYQQILGQGPKLLIQFQNNGVVDDSQLPKDRFSAERLKGVDSTLKIQPAKLEDSAVYLCASSLGTGGPQETQYFGPGTRLLVL.

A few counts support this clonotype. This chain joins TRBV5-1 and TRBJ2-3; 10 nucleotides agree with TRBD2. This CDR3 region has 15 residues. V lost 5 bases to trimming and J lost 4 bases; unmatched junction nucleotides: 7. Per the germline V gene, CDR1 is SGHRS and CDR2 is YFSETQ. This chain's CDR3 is CASSQREGQSDTQYF. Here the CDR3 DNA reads TGCGCCAGCAGTCAGCGGGAGGGCCAGTCAGATACGCAGTATTTT.

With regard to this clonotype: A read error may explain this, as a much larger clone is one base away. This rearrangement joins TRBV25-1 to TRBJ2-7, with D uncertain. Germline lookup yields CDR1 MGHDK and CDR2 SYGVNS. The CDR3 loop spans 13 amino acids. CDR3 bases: TGTGCCAGCAGGGAATTCGGTTCCTACGAGCAGTACTTC. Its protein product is CASREFGSYEQYF.

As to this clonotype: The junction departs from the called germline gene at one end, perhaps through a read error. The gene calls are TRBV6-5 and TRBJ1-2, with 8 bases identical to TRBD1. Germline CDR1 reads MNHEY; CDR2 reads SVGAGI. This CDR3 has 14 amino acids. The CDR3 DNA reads TGTGCCAGCAGCGATGGGACAGGTTACTATGGCTACACTTTC. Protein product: CASSDGTGYYGYTF.

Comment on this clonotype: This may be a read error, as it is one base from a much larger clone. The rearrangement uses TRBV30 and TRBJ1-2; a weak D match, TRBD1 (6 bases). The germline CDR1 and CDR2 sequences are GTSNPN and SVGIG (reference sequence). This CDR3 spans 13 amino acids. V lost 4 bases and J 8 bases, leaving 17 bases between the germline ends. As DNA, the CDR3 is TGTGCCTGGACGGATCCGGGAGGACAGGGCTACACCTTC. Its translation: CAWTDPGGQGYTF.

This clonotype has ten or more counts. The CDR3 is CASQGRDRTYNEQFF. Written as DNA, the CDR3 is TGCGCCAGCCAAGGCCGGGACAGGACGTACAATGAGCAGTTCTTC. The gene calls are TRBV5-1 and TRBJ2-1; the match to TRBD1 covers 8 bases. The J segment lost 4 bases and the V segment lost 7 bases, leaving 10 bases of the junction unmatched. In germline, CDR1 is SGHRS, CDR2 YFSETQ. The CDR3 length is 15 residues.

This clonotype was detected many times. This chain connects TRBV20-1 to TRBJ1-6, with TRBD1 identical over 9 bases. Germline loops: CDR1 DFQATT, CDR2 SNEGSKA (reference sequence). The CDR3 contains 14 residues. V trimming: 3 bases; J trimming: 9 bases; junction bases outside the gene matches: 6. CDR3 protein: CSASGQGNPSPLHF. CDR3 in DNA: TGCAGTGCTAGTGGACAGGGGAATCCTTCACCCCTCCACTTT.